A single sample is the source of the 21 T cell receptor beta chains below, sequenced in a study of T cells in Graves' hyperthyroidism and ophthalmopathy. RNA transcripts provided the source from which TCR beta CDR3 regions were amplified. Initially, a first-round RT-PCR of the TCR CDR3 employed the HTBI primer set. TCRdb redid the calling of the multiplex PCR reads with MiXCR, one entry per CDR3 protein. The sample gives fewer than 110,000 distinct CDR3 sequences, around 50% of which show up once; under 30% is in the top ten. The specimen was blood. The source of these receptors is a man aged 35-49 years with Graves' hyperthyroidism.

This clonotype occurred many times. V and J are TRBV19 and TRBJ1-5; TRBD1 agrees at 8 bases. The CDR3 sequence is 19 residues long. Germline trimming cut 4 bases from V and 9 bases from J; bases unmatched to any gene: 23. Germline values: CDR1 LNHDA, CDR2 SQIVND (reference sequence). The CDR3: CASSTNFLTGAPLNGPQHF. CDR3 coding DNA: TGTGCCAGTAGTACAAACTTTCTGACAGGGGCCCCCCTCAATGGGCCCCAGCATTTT.

This clonotype was detected ten times or more. This chain links TRBV6-5 with TRBJ1-1, with a possible D match to TRBD1 (6 bases). Germline loops: CDR1 MNHEY, CDR2 SVGAGI. The CDR3 consists of 12 residues. V was clipped by 4 bases and J by 4 bases, with 7 bases between them. CDR3 nucleotides: TGTGCCAGCAGTTCAGGGGTCACTGAAGCTTTCTTT. Translated: CASSSGVTEAFF.

This clonotype was detected ten times or more. The rearrangement uses TRBV6-5 and TRBJ2-1, with TRBD2 matching over 11 bases. V dropped 4 bases and J dropped 5; count of bases not matched to a gene: 1. Germline V gene data show CDR1 as MNHEY and CDR2 as SVGAGI. The CDR3 is made up of 14 amino acids. The CDR3 is CASSSGLADNEQFF. The CDR3 DNA reads as TGTGCCAGCAGTTCGGGACTAGCGGACAATGAGCAGTTCTTC.

The chain links TRBV30 to TRBJ1-6; D perhaps matches TRBD1 (5 bases). This CDR3 comprises 14 residues. CDR1 and CDR2 from the germline V gene are GTSNPN and SVGIG (reference sequence). V was pared by 4 bases and J by 5 bases, with 12 bases between. The CDR3 bases are TGTGCCTGGAATCCGGGACTGGATAATTCACCCCTCCACTTT. This encodes CAWNPGLDNSPLHF.

This clonotype was observed a single time. A read error may explain this, as a much larger clone is one base away. The CDR3 does not end in the conserved phenylalanine or tryptophan, so this is likely a read error. This chain links TRBV7-9 with TRBJ1-1; TRBD1 matches at 7 bases. V lost 5 bases and J lost 4; bases outside the gene matches: 10. Per the germline V gene, CDR1 is SEHNR and CDR2 is FQNEAQ (reference sequence). The CDR3 sequence is 15 residues long. The CDR3 coding sequence is TGTGCCAGCAGCCCAACCGACAGGGCCCTCACTGAAGCTTTCTTG. Translating it yields CASSPTDRALTEAFL.

V gene TRBV6-5 combines with J gene TRBJ1-6; D remains ambiguous. CDR3 length: 12 amino acids. In germline, CDR1 is MNHEY, CDR2 SVGAGI. V lost 5 bases to trimming and J lost 10 bases, with 9 bases between them. CDR3 protein: CASSEAESPLHF. CDR3 bases: TGTGCCAGCAGTGAAGCGGAATCACCCCTCCACTTT.

In its sample, this clonotype was seen many times. This sequence joins TRBV7-3 and TRBJ1-1; the D gene is possibly TRBD1 (5 bases). The CDR3 sequence is 15 residues long. Per germline, CDR1 SGHTA and CDR2 FQGTGA. Trimming shortened V by 7 bases and J by 0 bases, and 15 bases separated the two germline ends. The CDR3 reads CASNTWGVLNTEAFF. The CDR3 coding sequence is TGTGCCAGCAACACCTGGGGCGTTTTGAACACTGAAGCTTTCTTT.

This clonotype was recorded at least ten times. J is TRBJ2-7 and V is TRBV29-1; TRBD2 matches 11 bases. This CDR3 contains 14 residues. After removal of 5 bases from V and 4 bases from J, the junction contained 7 bases not matched to a gene. Per germline, CDR1 SQVTM and CDR2 ANQGSEA. The CDR3: CSVLTSGNRYEQYF. The CDR3 bases are TGCAGCGTTCTGACTAGCGGGAATAGGTACGAGCAGTACTTC.

A word on this clonotype: This may come from a read error, since a much larger clone is one base off. Given the absence of the conserved phenylalanine or tryptophan at the CDR3 end, a read error is likely. The chain recombines TRBV5-6 with TRBJ2-1, with a tentative D call TRBD2 (5 bases). V was trimmed by 4 bases and J by 3 bases, leaving 11 bases between them. Germline V lookup: CDR1 SGHDT, CDR2 YYEEEE. CDR3 length: 14 residues. The CDR3 coding sequence is TGTGCCAGCAGCCTTTGGGGAGACTACAATGAGCAGTTCTCC. This gives the protein CASSLWGDYNEQFS.

The CDR3 nucleotides are TGTGCCAGCAGTCACGATCAGCCCCAGTACTTC. This sequence encodes CASSHDQPQYF. V and J are TRBV7-9 and TRBJ2-5; D uncertain. In germline, CDR1 is SEHNR, CDR2 FQNEAQ (reference sequence). This CDR3 contains 11 residues. Trimming removed 6 bases from V and 9 bases from J, with 11 bases in between.

This sequence joins TRBV20-1 and TRBJ1-5, with TRBD1 matching 9 bases. The CDR3 is made up of 11 amino acids. V trimming: 5 bases; J trimming: 13 bases; junction bases outside the gene matches: 6. Looked up from germline, CDR1 is DFQATT and CDR2 is SNEGSKA (reference sequence). CDR3 in DNA: TGCAGTGCTGAGGACAGGGGAGGGCAGCATTTT. Translation gives CSAEDRGGQHF.

This clonotype was seen repeatedly, ten times or more. The chain links TRBV10-2 to TRBJ1-4; a weak D match, TRBD1 (5 bases). This CDR3 has 13 residues. V was shortened by 8 bases and J by 5 bases, with 12 bases between the two germline ends. The germline V gene has CDR1 WSHSY and CDR2 SAAADI. The CDR3 loop reads CASSGQKNEKLFF. CDR3 bases: TGCGCCAGCTCGGGGCAGAAAAATGAAAAACTGTTTTTT.

The sample holds many counts of this clonotype. The chain uses TRBV5-5 and TRBJ1-4, with D possibly TRBD1 on 6 matching bases. With 4 bases removed from V and 7 bases from J, the gap between germline ends came to 14 bases. CDR3 length equals 14 residues. The germline V gene has CDR1 SGHKS and CDR2 YYEKEE (reference sequence). The CDR3 DNA follows: TGTGCCAGCAGCACACAGGGACCTAGTGAAAAACTGTTTTTT. Its translation is CASSTQGPSEKLFF.

This clonotype was found many times. At one end the junction does not follow the germline gene, possibly because of a read error. This sequence joins TRBV7-2 and TRBJ2-3; tentatively, D is TRBD2 (5 bases). Germline CDR1 is SGHTA and CDR2 is FQGNSA. This CDR3 contains 15 residues. The CDR3 region has the DNA TGCGCCAGCAGCCAAGGAGGTAGTCGGACAGATACGCAGTATTTT. Its protein is CASSQGGSRTDTQYF.

This clonotype showed up many times. This chain connects TRBV19 to TRBJ2-2, with TRBD1 identical over 7 bases. J lost 3 bases, V lost 5 bases, and 12 bases had no gene match. The germline CDR1 and CDR2 sequences are LNHDA and SQIVND (reference sequence). There are 17 residues in the CDR3. CDR3: CASSWNRGPRDTGELFF. CDR3 nucleotide sequence: TGTGCCAGTAGTTGGAACAGGGGCCCCAGAGACACCGGGGAGCTGTTTTTT.

In its sample, this clonotype was seen many times. This rearrangement joins TRBV6-5 to TRBJ2-3; 13 bases fit TRBD2. The CDR3 is 14 residues long. The germline CDR1 and CDR2 sequences are MNHEY and SVGAGI. The junction had 10 bases not matched to a gene; V was cut back by 11 bases and J by 8 bases. CDR3 sequence reads: CACRTSGSWGTQYF. DNA of the CDR3: TGTGCCTGTCGGACTAGCGGGAGTTGGGGTACGCAGTATTTT.

This clonotype was counted at least ten times. The CDR3 DNA reads TGTGCCAGCAGCTTGGCTGACCAGGGGTCACAAGAGACCCAGTACTTC. It specifies CASSLADQGSQETQYF. The chain combines TRBV5-5 with TRBJ2-5, with a weak D call TRBD1 (6 bases). V shed 0 bases and J shed 2 bases, with 14 bases lying between them. The germline V gene encodes CDR1 SGHKS and CDR2 YYEKEE (reference sequence). The CDR3 has 16 amino acids.

Ten or more counts support this clonotype. J is TRBJ1-4 and V is TRBV12-3 or TRBV12-4; a weak D match, TRBD1 (6 bases). The CDR3 is 15 residues long. V was pared by 5 bases and J by 7 bases, with 17 bases between. CDR3 coding DNA: TGTGCCAGCAGTGAAGAGCACAGGGTTGTTGAAAAACTGTTTTTT. It yields the protein CASSEEHRVVEKLFF.

This sequence joins TRBV27 and TRBJ1-4, with D perhaps TRBD1 (5 bases). V was cut by 2 bases and J by 9 bases, with 13 bases left in between. The CDR3 consists of 14 residues. The germline V gene encodes CDR1 MNHEY and CDR2 SMNVEV (reference sequence). CDR3 nucleotides: TGTGCCAGCAGTTTAAGCCAACCGGGGCAAAAACTGTTTTTT. Translating gives CASSLSQPGQKLFF.

This clonotype has a count of ten or more. The chain has TRBV19 and TRBJ1-1; D call uncertain. The CDR3 is 13 residues long. V was trimmed by 9 bases and J by 1 base, leaving 12 bases between them. Per the germline V gene, CDR1 is LNHDA and CDR2 is SQIVND (reference sequence). CDR3 sequence: CASSDVANTEAFF. The CDR3 coding sequence is TGTGCCAGCTCGGATGTGGCGAACACTGAAGCTTTCTTT.

This clonotype showed up many times. The J gene is TRBJ1-2, the V gene TRBV14; a possible D gene is TRBD1 (5 bases). The CDR3 covers 14 residues. With 4 bases removed from V and 7 bases from J, the gap between germline ends came to 16 bases. Per germline, CDR1 SGHDN and CDR2 FVKESK. CDR3 sequence reads: CASSRTRQHGGYTF. The CDR3 DNA reads as TGTGCCAGCAGCCGGACAAGGCAACACGGTGGCTACACCTTC.